Below, 31 T cell receptor beta chains from the same sample are listed, as sequenced in a study of OX40 agonist ivuxolimab in advanced cancers. TCRdb keeps only in-frame clones here, not all; method: immunoSEQ multiplex PCR. The data contain 70,000 or so clones, roughly 89% of them seen just once; the ten biggest clones take up approximately 10%. The sample in question was CD4+ or CD8+ T cells sorted from blood, obtained in a trial of the OX40 agonist ivuxolimab. The receptor set was obtained from an adult with an advanced solid tumor such as melanoma, head and neck, liver or kidney cancer.

The V and J genes are TRBV30 and TRBJ1-5; weak D call: TRBD1 (5 bases). This CDR3 contains 13 residues. Germline V gene data show CDR1 as GTSNPN and CDR2 as SVGIG (reference sequence). The germline V and J ends were trimmed by 5 bases and 3 bases, with 11 bases remaining between them. CDR3 DNA sequence: TGTGCCTGGGGTGGGGCCTCCAATCAGCCCCAGCATTTT. Protein product: CAWGGASNQPQHF. Full variable domain (missing parts from reference TRBV30 and TRBJ1-5): SQTIHQWPATLVQPVGSPLSLECTVEGTSNPNLYWYRQAAGRGLQLLFYSVGIGQISSEVPQNLSASRPQDRQFILSSKKLLLSDSGFYLCAWGGASNQPQHFGDGTRLSIL.

The chain joins TRBV5-6 to TRBJ1-5; unclear D gene. Germline loops: CDR1 SGHDT, CDR2 YYEEEE. V was shortened by 0 bases and J by 11 bases, with 12 bases between the two germline ends. CDR3 length: 13 amino acids. This CDR3 is CASSLEGLGAQHF. The CDR3 nucleotides read TGTGCCAGCAGCTTGGAGGGCCTTGGCGCCCAGCATTTT.

In nucleotides, the CDR3 is TGCGCCAGCAGCCGTGGGGGGTCCGGAACCTACGAGCAGTACTTC. Translated, it gives CASSRGGSGTYEQYF. The rearrangement links TRBV4-3 to TRBJ2-7; a possible D gene is TRBD2 (6 bases). V was cut by 4 bases and J by 2 bases, with 15 bases left in between. This CDR3 has 15 residues. Germline values: CDR1 LGHNA, CDR2 YSLEER.

J is TRBJ1-2 and V is TRBV5-6; no reliable D call. CDR3 length: 14 residues. Germline V gene lookup returns CDR1 SGHDT and CDR2 YYEEEE. V lost 1 base, J lost 5 bases, and 12 bases lay in between. The CDR3 bases are TGTGCCAGCAGCTTGCGATCGGGATGGTATGGCTACACCTTC. It codes for CASSLRSGWYGYTF.

The rearrangement uses TRBV19 and TRBJ1-5; no clear D. CDR1 is LNHDA, CDR2 SQIVND, per germline (reference sequence). The CDR3 has 16 residues. With 6 bases removed from V and 2 bases from J, the gap between germline ends came to 17 bases. This chain's CDR3 is CASRREESLGNQPQHF. The CDR3 DNA follows: TGTGCCAGTAGACGGGAAGAATCGTTAGGCAATCAGCCCCAGCATTTT.

The chain joins TRBV5-6 to TRBJ2-3; D unresolved. The CDR3 is 14 amino acids. Deletions cut 4 bases from V and 2 bases from J, with 11 bases between. Germline values: CDR1 SGHDT, CDR2 YYEEEE. CDR3 nucleotides: TGTGCCAGCAGCAACCGGCTGGTCACAGATACGCAGTATTTT. This sequence encodes CASSNRLVTDTQYF.

The chain links TRBV7-3 to TRBJ2-7, with D perhaps TRBD1 (6 bases). V was clipped by 3 bases and J by 6 bases, with 12 bases between them. The germline V gene encodes CDR1 SGHTA and CDR2 FQGTGA. CDR3 length: 13 amino acids. CDR3 DNA sequence: TGTGCCAGCAGCTTGAACAGGGTCACCGAGCAGTACTTC. It is translated as CASSLNRVTEQYF.

The chain carries TRBV18 and TRBJ2-6; weak D call: TRBD2 (6 bases). CDR1 KGHSH and CDR2 LQKENI come from the germline V gene. V lost 2 bases to trimming and J lost 0 bases, with 11 bases between them. This CDR3 has 17 amino acids. The CDR3 is CASSPSLAVSGANVLTF. The CDR3 DNA reads as TGTGCCAGCTCACCATCTTTAGCGGTCTCTGGGGCCAACGTCCTGACTTTC.

This chain joins TRBV7-2 and TRBJ1-2; D unclear. This CDR3 comprises 14 residues. The V end was cut by 5 bases, the J end by 4 bases, with 14 bases between. Germline assignment: CDR1 SGHTA and CDR2 FQGNSA. CDR3 sequence: CASSRDGGSYGYTF. The CDR3 DNA reads TGTGCCAGCAGCCGTGACGGAGGGAGCTATGGCTACACCTTC.

The chain is built from TRBV7-2 and TRBJ2-2, with TRBD2 matching 8 bases. Germline CDR1 and CDR2: SGHTA and FQGNSA. The CDR3 consists of 13 residues. The J segment lost 13 bases and the V segment lost 5 bases, leaving 9 bases of the junction unmatched. This CDR3 reads CASSLGGGSGLFF. Here the CDR3 DNA reads TGTGCCAGCAGCCTAGGCGGGGGGAGTGGGCTGTTTTTT. Combining the CDR3 with reference TRBV7-2 and TRBJ2-2 gives the whole variable domain GAGVSQSPSNKVTEKGKDVELRCDPISGHTALYWYRQSLGQGLEFLIYFQGNSAPDKSGLPSDRFSAERTGGSVSTLTIQRTQQEDSAVYLCASSLGGGSGLFFGEGSRLTVL.

J is TRBJ2-1 and V is TRBV19; D perhaps matches TRBD2 (6 bases). V lost 6 bases to trimming and J lost 4 bases, with 16 bases between them. Germline CDR1 reads LNHDA; CDR2 reads SQIVND (reference sequence). This CDR3 has 15 amino acids. CDR3 bases: TGTGCCAGTAGAGTAGCGGAAACGATTTACAATGAGCAGTTCTTC. Translating gives CASRVAETIYNEQFF.

The chain has TRBV9 and TRBJ2-1; the D gene is possibly TRBD2 (6 bases). CDR1 and CDR2 from the germline V gene are SGDLS and YYNGEE. The CDR3 length is 13 residues. V was clipped by 3 bases and J by 9 bases, with 13 bases between them. The CDR3 loop is CASSALASSEQFF. CDR3 in DNA: TGTGCCAGCAGCGCACTAGCTTCAAGTGAGCAGTTCTTC. The full variable domain, with the rest looked up from reference TRBV9 and TRBJ2-1, is DSGVTQTPKHLITATGQRVTLRCSPRSGDLSVYWYQQSLDQGLQFLIQYYNGEERAKGNILERFSAQQFPDLHSELNLSSLELGDSALYFCASSALASSEQFFGPGTRLTVL.

The V call is TRBV5-4, the J call TRBJ2-5, with 8 bases aligning to TRBD1. CDR1 is SGHNT, CDR2 YYREEE, per germline (reference sequence). CDR3 length: 17 residues. J was trimmed by 5 bases and V by 4 bases; bases with no gene match: 16. The CDR3 region has the DNA TGTGCCAGCAGCAGAGCGGGTGCAGGGGGCAGCCTGGAGACCCAGTACTTC. This sequence encodes CASSRAGAGGSLETQYF.

This chain joins TRBV19 and TRBJ2-1, with TRBD2 identical over 10 bases. Germline values: CDR1 LNHDA, CDR2 SQIVND (reference sequence). There are 14 residues in the CDR3. Losses at the gene ends were 5 bases for V and 7 bases for J; bases not matched to a gene: 5. This CDR3 reads CASSAGLAKNEQFF. Written as DNA, the CDR3 is TGTGCCAGTAGTGCGGGACTAGCGAAAAATGAGCAGTTCTTC. Using reference TRBV19 and TRBJ2-1 for the parts outside the CDR3, the full variable domain is DGGITQSPKYLFRKEGQNVTLSCEQNLNHDAMYWYRQDPGQGLRLIYYSQIVNDFQKGDIAEGYSVSREKKESFPLTVTSAQKNPTAFYLCASSAGLAKNEQFFGPGTRLTVL.

This rearrangement joins TRBV7-9 to TRBJ2-3; 9 bases are a match to TRBD1. The CDR3 spans 18 residues. Unmatched junction bases numbered 16, after V lost 7 bases and J lost 2 bases. The germline CDR1 and CDR2 sequences are SEHNR and FQNEAQ (reference sequence). CDR3 sequence reads: CASTPSPGQGAVTDTQYF. The CDR3 bases are TGTGCCAGCACCCCATCCCCGGGACAGGGAGCGGTCACAGATACGCAGTATTTT.

The rearrangement links TRBV30 to TRBJ2-5, with 9 bases lining up with TRBD1. The CDR3 totals 14 residues. CDR1 is GTSNPN and CDR2 is SVGIG in the germline V gene (reference sequence). J lost 4 bases, V lost 1 base, and 4 bases had no gene match. Written as DNA, the CDR3 is TGTGCCTGGAGTGCGGGACAGGGCGGAGAGACCCAGTACTTC. Its protein is CAWSAGQGGETQYF.

V gene TRBV9 combines with J gene TRBJ2-3, with TRBD2 matching 15 bases. The ends lost 3 bases at V and 5 bases at J; junction bases unmatched: 7. CDR1 is SGDLS, CDR2 YYNGEE, per germline. The CDR3 totals 17 residues. The CDR3 loop is CASSAGLAGGIGDTQYF. For the CDR3, the DNA is TGTGCCAGCAGCGCTGGACTAGCGGGAGGGATAGGAGATACGCAGTATTTT.

The chain uses TRBV18 and TRBJ1-1; 8 bases match TRBD1. Losses at the gene ends were 3 bases for V and 3 bases for J; bases not matched to a gene: 3. The germline V gene encodes CDR1 KGHSH and CDR2 LQKENI. The CDR3 extends over 14 amino acids. CDR3 region: CASSPSTGDTEAFF. CDR3 DNA sequence: TGTGCCAGCTCACCGTCGACAGGGGACACTGAAGCTTTCTTT.

This clone turned up a few times. The chain is built from TRBV7-9 and TRBJ2-7; 14 bases map to TRBD2. Germline V gene sequence: CDR1 SEHNR, CDR2 FQNEAQ (reference sequence). V lost 5 bases and J lost 7; bases outside the gene matches: 13. This CDR3 has 17 residues. The CDR3 region is CASSKRTGTSGRDEQYF. CDR3 in DNA: TGTGCCAGCAGCAAACGAACCGGGACTAGCGGGAGAGATGAGCAGTACTTC.

V usage is TRBV5-6 and J usage is TRBJ1-3, with D uncertain. From germline, CDR1 is SGHDT and CDR2 YYEEEE. Trimming shortened V by 1 base and J by 2 bases, and 13 bases separated the two germline ends. This CDR3 region has 16 residues. The DNA of the CDR3 is TGTGCCAGCAGCTTGTTAAATGGAGTCGCTGGAAACACCATATATTTT. Residues: CASSLLNGVAGNTIYF.

V is TRBV7-9 and J is TRBJ2-5, with 13 bases matching TRBD2. Germline assignment: CDR1 SEHNR and CDR2 FQNEAQ (reference sequence). After removal of 5 bases from V and 2 bases from J, the junction contained 5 bases not matched to a gene. The CDR3 has 16 amino acids. CDR3 coding DNA: TGTGCCAGCAGCACCCGGACTAGCGGGGGACAAGAGACCCAGTACTTC. Protein product: CASSTRTSGGQETQYF.

V gene TRBV5-4 combines with J gene TRBJ2-5; D call uncertain. This CDR3 has 14 residues. CDR1 is SGHNT, CDR2 YYREEE, per germline (reference sequence). The V end lost 4 bases, the J end lost 0 bases, and 10 bases lay between the germline ends. CDR3 residues: CASSTSAYQETQYF. CDR3 nucleotides: TGTGCCAGCAGCACATCGGCCTACCAAGAGACCCAGTACTTC.

The genes are TRBV2 and TRBJ1-4; D is possibly TRBD1 (5 bases). Looked up from germline, CDR1 is SNHLY and CDR2 is FYNNEI. Trimming pared 7 bases from V and 2 bases from J, leaving 14 bases between. The CDR3 extends over 15 amino acids. This CDR3 is CASTPGGGTNEKLFF. Written as DNA, the CDR3 is TGTGCCAGCACCCCTGGGGGAGGGACTAATGAAAAACTGTTTTTT.

The chain uses TRBV5-1 and TRBJ1-2, with TRBD1 as a possible D gene (5 bases). V gave up 4 bases and J gave up 4 bases, with 14 bases separating them. The CDR3 loop spans 14 amino acids. Germline CDR1 and CDR2: SGHRS and YFSETQ. Written as DNA, the CDR3 is TGCGCCAGCAGCCACGGGGCATCGGGCTATGGCTACACCTTC. It encodes CASSHGASGYGYTF.

The chain couples TRBV7-2 to TRBJ2-7; 12 bases line up with TRBD2. Trimming removed 7 bases from V and 4 bases from J; junction bases left unmatched: 5. The CDR3 sequence is 14 residues long. CDR1 and CDR2 (germline): SGHTA, FQGNSA. As DNA, the CDR3 is TGTGCCAGCACCCTAGCGGGAGGGCCTTACGAGCAGTACTTC. Translation: CASTLAGGPYEQYF.

The chain combines TRBV19 with TRBJ2-2; 8 positions match TRBD1. The germline V gene has CDR1 LNHDA and CDR2 SQIVND (reference sequence). CDR3 length: 15 amino acids. Trimming at V came to 5 bases and at J to 0 bases, leaving 2 bases not matched to a gene. The CDR3 nucleotides are TGTGCCAGTAGTCGACAGGGGTCGAACACCGGGGAGCTGTTTTTT. Amino acids: CASSRQGSNTGELFF. Supplemented by reference TRBV19 and TRBJ2-2, the full variable domain reads DGGITQSPKYLFRKEGQNVTLSCEQNLNHDAMYWYRQDPGQGLRLIYYSQIVNDFQKGDIAEGYSVSREKKESFPLTVTSAQKNPTAFYLCASSRQGSNTGELFFGEGSRLTVL.

This chain uses TRBV28 with TRBJ1-5; the D is unclear. The germline V gene has CDR1 MDHEN and CDR2 SYDVKM. V dropped 3 bases and J dropped 4 bases, with 13 bases sitting between them. The CDR3 contains 15 residues. The CDR3 DNA sequence: TGTGCCAGCAGTTTTAGGGCAGTCGGAAATCAGCCCCAGCATTTT. As protein: CASSFRAVGNQPQHF.

The V and J genes are TRBV5-8 and TRBJ1-5; 7 positions match TRBD1. The CDR3 extends over 14 amino acids. Germline values: CDR1 SGHTS, CDR2 YDEGEE. J gave up 9 bases and V 4 bases, and 10 bases lay outside the gene matches. The CDR3 bases are TGTGCCAGCAGCCCCTCGGACAGGACCACGCCCCAGCATTTT. Protein sequence: CASSPSDRTTPQHF.

CDR3 sequence reads: CASSPPRGLAGASSSYNEQFF. The CDR3 nucleotides read TGTGCCAGTAGTCCCCCCCGGGGACTAGCGGGGGCCTCTAGCTCCTACAATGAGCAGTTCTTC. V and J are TRBV19 and TRBJ2-1; TRBD2 aligns across 14 bases. The CDR3 is 21 amino acids. After removal of 5 bases from V and 0 bases from J, the junction contained 15 bases not matched to a gene. Germline V gives CDR1 LNHDA, CDR2 SQIVND (reference sequence).

The chain employs TRBV6-1 and TRBJ2-3; 13 bases agree with TRBD2. This CDR3 has 14 amino acids. Germline V gene data show CDR1 as MNHNS and CDR2 as SASEGT. After removal of 9 bases from V and 6 bases from J, the junction contained 6 bases not matched to a gene. CDR3 amino acids: CASWTSGSRDTQYF. The CDR3 DNA reads as TGTGCCAGTTGGACTAGCGGGAGTAGGGATACGCAGTATTTT.

The CDR3 region is CASSMRGPHERRYTEAFF. CDR3 coding DNA: TGTGCCAGCAGCATGCGAGGGCCCCACGAACGGAGATACACTGAAGCTTTCTTT. The J gene is TRBJ1-1, the V gene TRBV7-3; no clear D gene. V lost 5 bases and J lost 3, with 25 bases in between. This CDR3 is 18 amino acids long. Germline CDR1 reads SGHTA; CDR2 reads FQGTGA.